This TCR beta chain was recovered during a study of cytomegalovirus exposure and HLA in healthy donors. Whole-study context: Drawn from HLA-typed donors, tens of millions of unique TCRs were held in an early data release.

The PCR made use of 60 Vbeta and 13 Jbeta primers. Sequencing was performed with immunoSEQ multiplex PCR; in TCRdb, only in-frame clones are kept and a portion is missing. This table holds tens of thousands of clones, roughly four fifths found once. This CDR3 has 15 amino acids. The germline V gene has CDR1 SEHNR and CDR2 FQNEAQ (reference sequence). With V trimmed by 5 bases and J by 8 bases, 14 bases remained unmatched. Sequenced: PBMCs. The rearrangement joins TRBV7-9 to TRBJ1-2; 7 bases agree with TRBD1. The receptor's source is a man in his late teens or twenties in good health and CMV-seronegative. The CDR3 DNA follows: TGTGCCAGCAGCCTCGCAGGGGCAGGGGGAGGCGGCTACACCTTC. Its translation is CASSLAGAGGGGYTF.